This T cell receptor (beta chain) was documented in a study of CD8 T cells in Susac syndrome. This clonotype was seen just once. V lost 7 bases and J 4 bases, leaving 11 bases between the germline ends. This CDR3 comprises 12 residues. The germline V gene encodes CDR1 MDHEN and CDR2 SYDVKM. RNA, at about 0.45 to 1 ug, was reverse transcribed with random hexamers. In TCRdb, the immunoSEQ multiplex PCR reads were re-called with MiXCR into one record per CDR3 protein. There are about 210,000 distinct CDR3 sequences in the sample; approximately 94% occur only once, and 0.15% to 0.2% lies in the top ten. Material: CD4+ T cells from PBMCs. The chain employs TRBV28 and TRBJ2-7; the D is unclear. This receptor was identified in a human donor with Susac syndrome. CDR3 residues: CASTTPPYEQYF. DNA for the CDR3: TGTGCCAGCACCACCCCCCCATACGAGCAGTACTTC.